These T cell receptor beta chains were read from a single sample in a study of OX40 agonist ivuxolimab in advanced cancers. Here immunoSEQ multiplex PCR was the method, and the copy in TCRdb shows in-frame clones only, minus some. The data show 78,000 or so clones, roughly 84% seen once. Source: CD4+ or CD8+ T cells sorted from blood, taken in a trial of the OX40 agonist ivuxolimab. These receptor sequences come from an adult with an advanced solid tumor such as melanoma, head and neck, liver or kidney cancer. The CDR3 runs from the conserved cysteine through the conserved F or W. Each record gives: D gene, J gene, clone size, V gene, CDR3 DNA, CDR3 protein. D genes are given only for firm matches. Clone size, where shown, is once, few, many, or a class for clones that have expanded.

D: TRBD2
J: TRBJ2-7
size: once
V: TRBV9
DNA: TGTGCCAGCAGCGTAGCGGCGGGGGGCTACGAGCAGTACTTC
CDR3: CASSVAAGGYEQYF

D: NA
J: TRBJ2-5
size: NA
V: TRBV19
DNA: TGTGCCAGTAGTATATCGGAACAAGAGACCCAGTACTTC
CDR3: CASSISEQETQYF

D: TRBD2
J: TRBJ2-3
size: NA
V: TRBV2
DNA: TGTGCCAGCATTTTCCCCGGACTAGCGGTACTCACAGATACGCAGTATTTT
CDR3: CASIFPGLAVLTDTQYF

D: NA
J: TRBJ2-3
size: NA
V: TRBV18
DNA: TGTGCCAGCTCACCACGAGGGCCCGGGGGCACAGATACGCAGTATTTT
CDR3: CASSPRGPGGTDTQYF

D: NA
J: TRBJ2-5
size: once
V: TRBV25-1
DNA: TGTGCCAGCAATCGAGCGGCCCAAGAGACCCAGTACTTC
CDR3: CASNRAAQETQYF

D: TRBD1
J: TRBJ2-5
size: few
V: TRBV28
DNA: TGTGCCAGCACGAGGACAGGGATAGGTGTGACCCAGTACTTC
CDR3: CASTRTGIGVTQYF

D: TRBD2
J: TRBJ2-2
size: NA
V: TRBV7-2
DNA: TGTGCCAGCAGCTTAGCGGGACTAGCGGGAAACACCGGGGAGCTGTTTTTT
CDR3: CASSLAGLAGNTGELFF

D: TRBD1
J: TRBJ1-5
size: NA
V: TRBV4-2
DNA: TGTGCCAGCAGTCCAACAGGGGGCGGCAATCAGCCCCAGCATTTT
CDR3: CASSPTGGGNQPQHF

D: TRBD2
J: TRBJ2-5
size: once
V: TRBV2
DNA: TGTGCCAGCAGACTGAGACTAGCGGGAGTTTTAGAGACCCAGTACTTC
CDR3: CASRLRLAGVLETQYF

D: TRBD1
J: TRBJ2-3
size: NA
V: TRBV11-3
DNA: TGTGCCAGCAGCCCAGACAGGGGAGTGGATACGCAGTATTTT
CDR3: CASSPDRGVDTQYF

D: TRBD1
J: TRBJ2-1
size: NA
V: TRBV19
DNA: TGTGCCAGTAGTACAAAAGGACAGGGAGCCTACAATGAGCAGTTCTTC
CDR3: CASSTKGQGAYNEQFF

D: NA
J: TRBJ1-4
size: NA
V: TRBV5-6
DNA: TGTGCCAGCAGCTTGATGGGGCCTAATGAAAAACTGTTTTTT
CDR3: CASSLMGPNEKLFF

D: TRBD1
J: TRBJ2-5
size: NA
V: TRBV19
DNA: TGTGCCAGTAGGGGACAGTACCAAGAGACCCAGTACTTC
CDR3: CASRGQYQETQYF

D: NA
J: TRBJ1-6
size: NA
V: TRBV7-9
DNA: TGTGCCAGCAGCAGGACACAGGGTCGAAATTCACCCCTCCACTTT
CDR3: CASSRTQGRNSPLHF

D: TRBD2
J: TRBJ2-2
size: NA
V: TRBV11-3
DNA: TGTGCCAGCAGCCACGGGGGGGCAGACACCGGGGAGCTGTTTTTT
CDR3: CASSHGGADTGELFF

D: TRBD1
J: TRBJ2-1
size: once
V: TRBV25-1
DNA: TGTGCCAGCAGTGTCCCCCGGGACAGGGGTAACAATGAGCAGTTCTTC
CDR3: CASSVPRDRGNNEQFF

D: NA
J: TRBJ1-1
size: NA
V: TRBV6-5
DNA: TGTGCCAGCAGTTACCGATCACTATCTTTCTTT
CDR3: CASSYRSLSFF

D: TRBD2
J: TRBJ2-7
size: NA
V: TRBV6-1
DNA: TGTGCCAGCAGTGAAAAGACTAGCGGAGCTATCGAGCAGTACTTC
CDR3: CASSEKTSGAIEQYF

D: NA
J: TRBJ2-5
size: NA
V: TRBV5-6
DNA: TGTGCCAGCAGCTTGGATACAGGTCTCAGACAAGAGACCCAGTACTTC
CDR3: CASSLDTGLRQETQYF

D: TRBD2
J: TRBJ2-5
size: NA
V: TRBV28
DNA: TGTGCCAGCAGTTTGTTCGGGACCGGGCTGGCGGGAGGAGAGACCCAGTACTTC
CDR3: CASSLFGTGLAGGETQYF

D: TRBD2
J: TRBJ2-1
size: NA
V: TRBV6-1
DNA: TGTGCCAGCAGTCCCAGCGGGGGCTACAATGAGCAGTTCTTC
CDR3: CASSPSGGYNEQFF

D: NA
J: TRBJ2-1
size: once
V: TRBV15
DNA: TGTGCCTCCCGCCGGGACACCTACAATGAGCAGTTCTTC
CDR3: CASRRDTYNEQFF

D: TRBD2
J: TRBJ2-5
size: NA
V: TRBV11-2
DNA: TGTGCCAGCAGCTTGCCGACTAGCGGAGGCGGGGAGACCCAGTACTTC
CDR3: CASSLPTSGGGETQYF

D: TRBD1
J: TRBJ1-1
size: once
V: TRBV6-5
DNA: TGTGCCAGCATCCAAAAAGAGACAGGGATTCCTGAAGCTTTCTTT
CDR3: CASIQKETGIPEAFF

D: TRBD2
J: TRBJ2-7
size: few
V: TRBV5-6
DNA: TGTGCCAGCAGCTTGCGAGCCCTAGCGGCCCTCCCCGAGCAGTACTTC
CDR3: CASSLRALAALPEQYF

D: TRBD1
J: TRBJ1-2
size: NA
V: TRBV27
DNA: TGTGCCAGCAGTTCGCTCGCCGGGACAGGGTCCCTCTATGGCTACACCTTC
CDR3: CASSSLAGTGSLYGYTF